These 32 T cell receptor beta chains originate from one sample sequenced in a study of T cells in Graves' hyperthyroidism and ophthalmopathy. TCR beta CDR3 regions were amplified from RNA transcripts. HTBI primers were employed in a first-round RT-PCR of the TCR CDR3. MiXCR, run by TCRdb on the multiplex PCR reads, gives a single entry per CDR3 protein. The sample has roughly 740,000 distinct CDR3 sequences, roughly 17% seen once. The sample consisted of blood. All receptors derive from a young man with Graves' hyperthyroidism.

This clonotype came up a few times. This sequence joins TRBV5-1 and TRBJ2-3; 13 positions agree with TRBD2. CDR1 and CDR2 from the germline V gene are SGHRS and YFSETQ. This CDR3 region has 15 residues. V shed 0 bases, J shed 5 bases, and the junction held 0 bases outside the gene matches. CDR3 amino acids: CASSLGTSGGDTQYF. The CDR3 coding sequence is TGCGCCAGCAGCTTGGGGACTAGCGGGGGAGATACGCAGTATTTT.

This clonotype was seen a few times. This rearrangement joins TRBV7-9 to TRBJ1-5; 7 nucleotides line up with TRBD1. V shed 10 bases, J shed 2 bases, and the junction held 5 bases outside the gene matches. The CDR3 consists of 13 residues. Germline V gene sequence: CDR1 SEHNR, CDR2 FQNEAQ (reference sequence). CDR3 in amino acids: CATTGEGNQPQHF. The DNA for the CDR3 is TGTGCCACCACAGGGGAGGGCAATCAGCCCCAGCATTTT.

This clonotype showed up just a few times. The chain links TRBV19 to TRBJ2-1; 8 nucleotides align to TRBD2. The trim removed 4 bases at V and 6 bases at J, leaving 11 bases unmatched. CDR1 LNHDA and CDR2 SQIVND come from the germline V gene (reference sequence). The CDR3 runs 16 residues. The CDR3 bases are TGTGCCAGTAGTACCTCGGGACTAGTAACCCTCAATGAGCAGTTCTTC. It codes for CASSTSGLVTLNEQFF.

V and J are TRBV20-1 and TRBJ2-1; 10 bases map to TRBD1. The CDR3 extends over 15 amino acids. The V gene's germline CDR1 is DFQATT and CDR2 SNEGSKA (reference sequence). The CDR3 bases are TGCAGCGTTGCAGAGACAGGGGGCTCTAACAATGAGCAGTTCTTC. Its translation is CSVAETGGSNNEQFF.

This clonotype was observed at least ten times. The J gene is TRBJ1-1, the V gene TRBV13, with D perhaps TRBD1 (6 bases). Germline loops: CDR1 PRHDT, CDR2 FYEKMQ (reference sequence). The CDR3 spans 17 residues. Trimming pared 5 bases from V and 0 bases from J, leaving 19 bases between. The CDR3 nucleotides are TGTGCCAGCAGCCCGGGACGGACAGAGGCGATGAACACTGAAGCTTTCTTT. As protein: CASSPGRTEAMNTEAFF. Based on the CDR3 plus reference TRBV13 and TRBJ1-1, the full variable domain is AAGVIQSPRHLIKEKRETATLKCYPIPRHDTVYWYQQGPGQDPQFLISFYEKMQSDKGSIPDRFSAQQFSDYHSELNMSSLELGDSALYFCASSPGRTEAMNTEAFFGQGTRLTVV.

This clonotype was recorded a few times. Given a much more abundant clone one base away, this may be a read error. The chain uses TRBV18 and TRBJ1-1; D possibly corresponds to TRBD1 (6 bases). This CDR3 comprises 15 residues. Germline values: CDR1 KGHSH, CDR2 LQKENI. The CDR3 nucleotides read TGTGCCAGCTCACCACGACAGGACTTCAACACTGAAGCTTCCTTT. It encodes CASSPRQDFNTEASF.

This clonotype was seen repeatedly, ten times or more. The chain links TRBV6-2 or TRBV6-3 to TRBJ2-3, with D perhaps matching TRBD2 (5 bases). From germline, CDR1 is MNHEY and CDR2 SVGEGT. V lost 2 bases to trimming and J lost 2 bases, with 17 bases between them. The CDR3 contains 17 residues. This chain's CDR3 is CASSYQLGRDNTDTQYF. The CDR3 DNA follows: TGTGCCAGCAGTTACCAACTCGGACGGGATAACACAGATACGCAGTATTTT.

This chain links TRBV29-1 with TRBJ2-7; tentative D call: TRBD2 (7 bases). The CDR3 loop spans 13 amino acids. Between the trimmed V and J ends, which lost 6 bases and 1 base, there was a span of 13 bases. Germline CDR1 is SQVTM and CDR2 is ANQGSEA. CDR3 protein: CSVGRGTSYEQYF. The CDR3 DNA reads as TGCAGCGTCGGGCGGGGGACATCCTACGAGCAGTACTTC.

This chain connects TRBV20-1 to TRBJ2-7, with 13 bases lining up with TRBD2. Germline lookup yields CDR1 DFQATT and CDR2 SNEGSKA (reference sequence). This CDR3 has 15 residues. The trim removed 5 bases at V and 7 bases at J, leaving 11 bases unmatched. In nucleotides, the CDR3 is TGCAGTGCTGGGAGACTAGCGGGAGGCCGGCGGGAGCAGTACTTC. Its translation: CSAGRLAGGRREQYF.

This clonotype was picked up many times. The chain joins TRBV12-3 or TRBV12-4 to TRBJ2-1, with D unresolved. Between the trimmed V and J ends, which lost 6 bases and 3 bases, there was a span of 9 bases. This CDR3 spans 13 amino acids. CDR3 nucleotides: TGTGCCAGCAGACTCGACGTCTACAATGAGCAGTTCTTC. Encoded protein: CASRLDVYNEQFF.

V and J are TRBV29-1 and TRBJ2-5; the D gene is possibly TRBD1 (6 bases). V was cut by 5 bases and J by 0 bases, with 16 bases left in between. The CDR3 is 15 residues long. The germline V gene has CDR1 SQVTM and CDR2 ANQGSEA. The DNA for the CDR3 is TGCAGCGTTCTCGGAGGACAGATGTACCAAGAGACCCAGTACTTC. Translation: CSVLGGQMYQETQYF.

At least ten counts were recorded for this clonotype. This chain connects TRBV10-3 to TRBJ1-5; D call uncertain. This CDR3 is 16 amino acids long. Germline V lookup: CDR1 ENHRY, CDR2 SYGVKD. The V end lost 2 bases, the J end lost 1 base, and 12 bases lay between the germline ends. The CDR3 nucleotides are TGTGCCATCAGTGAGACAGCCCCGGGCAGCAATCAGCCCCAGCATTTT. Translated: CAISETAPGSNQPQHF.

This clonotype was picked up a small number of times. The gene calls are TRBV9 and TRBJ2-2; no definite D call. Germline CDR1 SGDLS, CDR2 YYNGEE. This CDR3 region has 19 residues. Trimming took off 0 bases at V and 3 bases at J, with 21 bases between the two ends. In DNA, the CDR3 is TGTGCCAGCAGCGTAGCTAGGATGGGCGGCCCTCTGGACACCGGGGAGCTGTTTTTT. Translation: CASSVARMGGPLDTGELFF.

In this sample, this clonotype turned up many times. J is TRBJ2-7 and V is TRBV20-1; D remains ambiguous. Germline CDR1 DFQATT, CDR2 SNEGSKA (reference sequence). This CDR3 region has 10 residues. V shed 5 bases and J shed 3 bases, with 5 bases lying between them. The CDR3: CSAGRYEQYF. CDR3 DNA: TGCAGTGCTGGTCGCTACGAGCAGTACTTC.

The V gene is TRBV20-1, the J gene TRBJ1-2; D uncertain. In germline, CDR1 is DFQATT, CDR2 SNEGSKA (reference sequence). The CDR3 consists of 9 residues. Trimming left V 4 bases short and J 8 bases short, with 5 bases between. CDR3 nucleotide sequence: TGCAGTGCTATTCAAGGCTACACCTTC. It codes for CSAIQGYTF.

This clonotype was seen repeatedly, ten times or more. The rearrangement links TRBV11-3 to TRBJ2-3; TRBD1 might be the D (6 bases). The CDR3 length is 14 residues. Trimming took 2 bases from V and 5 from J, leaving 11 bases between them. Germline lookup yields CDR1 SGHNT and CDR2 YENEEA. The CDR3 DNA follows: TGTGCCAGCAGCTTATTGGACAGACAAGATACGCAGTATTTT. Translation: CASSLLDRQDTQYF.

This clonotype was seen ten or more times. The CDR3 spells CASSPRVSYEQYF. CDR3 nucleotide sequence: TGTGCCAGCTCACCAAGGGTCTCCTACGAGCAGTACTTC. The chain uses TRBV18 and TRBJ2-7; no reliable D call. CDR1 and CDR2 (germline): KGHSH, LQKENI. V lost 2 bases to trimming and J lost 0 bases, with 5 bases between them. The CDR3 contains 13 residues.

This clonotype showed up just a few times. As DNA, the CDR3 is TGCGCCAGCAGCTTACCAGGGGGGGCAAATTCACCCCTCCACTTT. Encoded protein: CASSLPGGANSPLHF. The chain links TRBV5-1 to TRBJ1-6; TRBD1 matches at 7 bases. V lost 2 bases, J lost 7 bases, and 6 bases stayed unmatched. The CDR3 has 15 amino acids. Germline V CDR1 and CDR2: SGHRS, YFSETQ. Using reference TRBV5-1 and TRBJ1-6 for the parts outside the CDR3, the full variable domain is KAGVTQTPRYLIKTRGQQVTLSCSPISGHRSVSWYQQTPGQGLQFLFEYFSETQRNKGNFPGRFSGRQFSNSRSEMNVSTLELGDSALYLCASSLPGGANSPLHFGNGTRLTVT.

The chain links TRBV7-2 to TRBJ2-3; 9 bases fit TRBD1. CDR1 SGHTA and CDR2 FQGNSA come from the germline V gene. The CDR3 covers 14 residues. V lost 7 bases to trimming and J lost 7 bases; unmatched junction nucleotides: 9. The CDR3 loop reads CASNSGTGRNTQYF. CDR3 DNA: TGTGCCAGCAACTCAGGGACAGGGAGGAATACGCAGTATTTT.

The J gene is TRBJ1-2, the V gene TRBV29-1, with D tentatively TRBD1 (5 bases). The germline V gene encodes CDR1 SQVTM and CDR2 ANQGSEA. This CDR3 is built from 11 residues. V was cut by 2 bases and J by 6 bases, with 7 bases left in between. The CDR3 protein is CSVEQGHGYTF. The CDR3 DNA reads as TGCAGCGTTGAACAGGGACATGGCTACACCTTC. The full variable domain, its missing parts supplied by reference TRBV29-1 and TRBJ1-2, is SAVISQKPSRDICQRGTSLTIQCQVDSQVTMMFWYRQQPGQSLTLIATANQGSEATYESGFVIDKFPISRPNLTFSTLTVSNMSPEDSSIYLCSVEQGHGYTFGSGTRLTVV.

This clonotype was observed at least ten times. The V and J genes are TRBV27 and TRBJ2-7; maybe TRBD1 (6 bases). The CDR3 sequence is 14 residues long. Germline-derived CDR1 and CDR2 are MNHEY and SMNVEV (reference sequence). Trimming left V 0 bases short and J 3 bases short, with 9 bases between. As DNA, the CDR3 is TGTGCCAGCAGTTTATCGACAGGACTCTACGAGCAGTACTTC. Translated: CASSLSTGLYEQYF.

This rearrangement joins TRBV6-6 to TRBJ2-1; the D is unclear. V was cut by 0 bases and J by 14 bases, with 20 bases left in between. The V gene's germline CDR1 is MNHNY and CDR2 SVGAGI (reference sequence). This CDR3 is 15 amino acids long. CDR3 coding DNA: TGTGCCAGCAGTTACTCGACGGGCCTTCCTCCTACCGAGTTCTTC. As protein: CASSYSTGLPPTEFF.

V is TRBV2 and J is TRBJ2-1, with D possibly matching TRBD1 (5 bases). Trimming stripped 2 bases from V and 8 bases from J, with 13 bases between. The germline gives CDR1 SNHLY, CDR2 FYNNEI. The CDR3 has 14 residues. CDR3: CASSESGSGHEQFF. As DNA, the CDR3 is TGTGCCAGCAGTGAATCAGGGTCCGGCCATGAGCAGTTCTTC.

This clonotype was observed many times. The V call is TRBV6-6, the J call TRBJ2-1, with 11 positions matching TRBD2. This CDR3 contains 16 residues. Germline V gene sequence: CDR1 MNHNY, CDR2 SVGAGI (reference sequence). V dropped 0 bases and J dropped 13; count of bases not matched to a gene: 11. Here the CDR3 reads CASSYSKGLAALPQFF. Written as DNA, the CDR3 is TGTGCCAGCAGTTACTCGAAGGGACTAGCGGCGCTCCCCCAGTTCTTC.

This clonotype has a count of ten or more. The V gene is TRBV2, the J gene TRBJ2-4; 10 bases fit TRBD1. V lost 8 bases and J lost 3; bases outside the gene matches: 1. Germline loops: CDR1 SNHLY, CDR2 FYNNEI. The CDR3 totals 13 residues. DNA for the CDR3: TGTGCCAGCGGGACAGGGGACAAAAACATTCAGTACTTC. It is translated as CASGTGDKNIQYF.

This clonotype was seen ten or more times. The V gene is TRBV19, the J gene TRBJ1-5; D ambiguous. The CDR3 is made up of 15 amino acids. V lost 1 base to trimming and J lost 0 bases, with 7 bases between them. The germline gives CDR1 LNHDA, CDR2 SQIVND (reference sequence). CDR3 residues: CASSIGGRSNQPQHF. In nucleotides, the CDR3 is TGTGCCAGTAGTATAGGCGGACGTAGCAATCAGCCCCAGCATTTT.

This clonotype was seen a few times. The chain uses TRBV30 and TRBJ1-5; D is undetermined. Germline V gives CDR1 GTSNPN, CDR2 SVGIG (reference sequence). This CDR3 region has 12 residues. With 4 bases removed from V and 5 bases from J, the gap between germline ends came to 9 bases. CDR3 in DNA: TGTGCCTGGAAATCCGTAGATCAGCCCCAGCATTTT. Its protein product is CAWKSVDQPQHF.

This clonotype was observed a few times. The chain combines TRBV10-3 with TRBJ2-7; 8 nucleotides match TRBD2. CDR3 length: 16 residues. The V and J ends lost 10 bases and 5 bases, in that order; junction bases with no gene match: 19. Germline-derived CDR1 and CDR2 are ENHRY and SYGVKD. CDR3 loop: CATGAAGLGLLHEQYF. In DNA form, the CDR3 reads TGTGCCACCGGGGCCGCGGGACTAGGTCTTCTCCACGAGCAGTACTTC.

This clonotype was counted a few times. CDR3: CSARATGLSSRNTEAFF. As DNA, the CDR3 is TGCAGTGCTAGAGCGACAGGGCTATCCTCCCGGAACACTGAAGCTTTCTTT. The J gene is TRBJ1-1, the V gene TRBV20-1; 7 positions agree with TRBD1. Germline lookup yields CDR1 DFQATT and CDR2 SNEGSKA (reference sequence). The CDR3 spans 17 residues. Trimming removed 1 base from V and 1 base from J; junction bases left unmatched: 12.

This clonotype was seen ten or more times. The chain employs TRBV2 and TRBJ1-4; D is undetermined. Per the germline V gene, CDR1 is SNHLY and CDR2 is FYNNEI. Trimming took off 0 bases at V and 7 bases at J, with 3 bases between the two ends. The CDR3 runs to 12 residues. The CDR3 region has the DNA TGTGCCAGCAGTGAAGCAAGTGAAAAACTGTTTTTT. It encodes CASSEASEKLFF.

The chain is built from TRBV20-1 and TRBJ2-7; weak D call: TRBD1 (5 bases). The CDR3 length is 14 residues. With 6 bases removed from V and 1 base from J, the gap between germline ends came to 16 bases. Germline V CDR1 and CDR2: DFQATT, SNEGSKA (reference sequence). This CDR3 reads CSASDREYSYEQYF. CDR3 nucleotide sequence: TGCAGTGCCTCCGACAGAGAATATTCCTACGAGCAGTACTTC.

On this clonotype: A much larger clone sits a single nucleotide away, making a read error possible. This rearrangement joins TRBV19 to TRBJ2-1, with D unresolved. Germline V gives CDR1 LNHDA, CDR2 SQIVND (reference sequence). This CDR3 has 13 residues. The DNA for the CDR3 is TGTGCCGGTAGTATTAGGTCCTACAATGAGCAGTTCTTC. Its protein is CAGSIRSYNEQFF.